The next 18 T cell receptor beta chains were all read from a single sample in a study of T cell changes during pregnancy in multiple sclerosis. Here immunoSEQ multiplex PCR was the method, and the copy in TCRdb shows in-frame clones only, minus some. The sample lists under 70,000 clones; 85% to 95% were seen once. The sequencing used CD4+ T cells from peripheral blood mononuclear cells, collected after pregnancy. These receptors all come from a female donor with multiple sclerosis, enrolled in a pregnancy study.

The CDR3 DNA follows: TGTGCCAGCAGCCCGACAGGGATCTATGGCTACACCTTC. It codes for CASSPTGIYGYTF. J is TRBJ1-2 and V is TRBV7-9, with 7 bases that match TRBD1. Germline V gives CDR1 SEHNR, CDR2 FQNEAQ (reference sequence). The CDR3 sequence is 13 residues long. Losses at the gene ends were 5 bases for V and 4 bases for J; bases not matched to a gene: 4.

The chain has TRBV13 and TRBJ2-5, with 11 nucleotides matching TRBD2. The ends lost 6 bases at V and 3 bases at J; junction bases unmatched: 12. Per the germline V gene, CDR1 is PRHDT and CDR2 is FYEKMQ (reference sequence). This CDR3 contains 17 residues. The CDR3 sequence: CASSPGLAEKTEETQYF. The CDR3 DNA reads TGTGCCAGCAGTCCGGGACTAGCGGAAAAAACCGAAGAGACCCAGTACTTC. Drawing the rest from reference TRBV13 and TRBJ2-5, the complete variable domain is AAGVIQSPRHLIKEKRETATLKCYPIPRHDTVYWYQQGPGQDPQFLISFYEKMQSDKGSIPDRFSAQQFSDYHSELNMSSLELGDSALYFCASSPGLAEKTEETQYFGPGTRLLVL.

The rearrangement links TRBV2 to TRBJ1-5; D is perhaps TRBD1 (5 bases). Germline V gene lookup returns CDR1 SNHLY and CDR2 FYNNEI. The length of the CDR3 is 17 residues. Trimming removed 4 bases from V and 0 bases from J, with 16 bases in between. The CDR3 is CASSGDGAAYSNQPQHF. CDR3 DNA sequence: TGTGCCAGCAGTGGGGATGGGGCAGCATATAGCAATCAGCCCCAGCATTTT. The complete variable domain, with remaining parts taken from reference TRBV2 and TRBJ1-5, reads EPEVTQTPSHQVTQMGQEVILRCVPISNHLYFYWYRQILGQKVEFLVSFYNNEISEKSEIFDDQFSVERPDGSNFTLKIRSTKLEDSAMYFCASSGDGAAYSNQPQHFGDGTRLSIL.

The chain uses TRBV19 and TRBJ1-2; D gene uncertain. CDR3 length: 12 amino acids. V lost 9 bases and J 3 bases, leaving 11 bases between the germline ends. The germline gives CDR1 LNHDA, CDR2 SQIVND (reference sequence). CDR3 residues: CARTPNYYGYTF. CDR3 nucleotides: TGTGCCAGGACACCAAATTACTATGGCTACACCTTC.

The chain links TRBV29-1 to TRBJ1-2; D is ambiguous. V lost 7 bases and J 1 base, leaving 16 bases between the germline ends. Germline values: CDR1 SQVTM, CDR2 ANQGSEA. The CDR3 spans 14 residues. The CDR3 protein is CSAAPRLFNYGYTF. In nucleotides, the CDR3 is TGCAGCGCTGCCCCCCGACTGTTTAACTATGGCTACACCTTC.

V gene TRBV7-9 combines with J gene TRBJ2-7, with TRBD1 matching 8 bases. Germline trimming cut 2 bases from V and 5 bases from J; bases unmatched to any gene: 5. Germline V lookup: CDR1 SEHNR, CDR2 FQNEAQ (reference sequence). The CDR3 is 14 residues long. As DNA, the CDR3 is TGTGCCAGCAGCTTATATGACAGGGGCCACGAGCAGTACTTC. As protein: CASSLYDRGHEQYF.

This rearrangement joins TRBV27 to TRBJ2-1; 7 bases agree with TRBD2. The CDR3 totals 12 residues. Per germline, CDR1 MNHEY and CDR2 SMNVEV (reference sequence). Trimming at V came to 6 bases and at J to 7 bases, leaving 3 bases not matched to a gene. The CDR3: CASSRTRNEQFF. As DNA, the CDR3 is TGTGCCAGCAGCCGGACTAGGAATGAGCAGTTCTTC.

V and J are TRBV5-1 and TRBJ2-7, with TRBD1 as a possible D gene (6 bases). This CDR3 comprises 15 residues. With 0 bases removed from V and 9 bases from J, the gap between germline ends came to 19 bases. The germline CDR1 and CDR2 sequences are SGHRS and YFSETQ. This CDR3 reads CASSLGRTETQVQYF. In DNA form, the CDR3 reads TGCGCCAGCAGCTTGGGGCGGACAGAAACTCAGGTGCAGTACTTC. The entire variable domain, with the rest obtained from reference TRBV5-1 and TRBJ2-7, is as follows: KAGVTQTPRYLIKTRGQQVTLSCSPISGHRSVSWYQQTPGQGLQFLFEYFSETQRNKGNFPGRFSGRQFSNSRSEMNVSTLELGDSALYLCASSLGRTETQVQYFGPGTRLTVT.

The chain carries TRBV14 and TRBJ2-3, with TRBD1 matching 10 bases. J was trimmed by 6 bases and V by 0 bases; bases with no gene match: 9. The CDR3 is 17 residues long. Per the germline V gene, CDR1 is SGHDN and CDR2 is FVKESK. The CDR3 loop reads CASSQDPSGQGIDTQYF. CDR3 bases: TGTGCCAGCAGCCAAGATCCGTCGGGACAGGGGATCGATACGCAGTATTTT. Together with reference TRBV14 and TRBJ2-3, the CDR3 gives the full variable domain: EAGVTQFPSHSVIEKGQTVTLRCDPISGHDNLYWYRRVMGKEIKFLLHFVKESKQDESGMPNNRFLAERTGGTYSTLKVQPAELEDSGVYFCASSQDPSGQGIDTQYFGPGTRLTVL.

J is TRBJ2-2 and V is TRBV9, with TRBD1 identical over 7 bases. There are 17 residues in the CDR3. V lost 3 bases to trimming and J lost 0 bases; unmatched junction nucleotides: 8. From germline, CDR1 is SGDLS and CDR2 YYNGEE. CDR3 amino acids: CASSGRGQSPNTGELFF. CDR3 nucleotides: TGTGCCAGCAGCGGCCGGGGACAGTCTCCGAACACCGGGGAGCTGTTTTTT.

The chain combines TRBV21-1 with TRBJ2-7; the table's D call, TRBD2, was not checked against the DNA. TRBV21-1 is listed as a pseudogene. The CDR3 runs 16 residues. CDR3 sequence reads: CASSKGAGDEVYEQYF. CDR3 coding DNA: TGTGCCAGCAGCAAAGGGGCGGGGGACGAGGTCTACGAGCAGTACTTC.

The CDR3 here is CASSSGGSSYNEQFF. CDR3 bases: TGCGCCAGCAGCAGCGGGGGGAGCTCCTACAATGAGCAGTTCTTC. The chain recombines TRBV5-1 with TRBJ2-1; 9 nucleotides agree with TRBD2. CDR1 is SGHRS, CDR2 YFSETQ, per germline. J gave up 0 bases and V 4 bases, and 2 bases lay outside the gene matches. The CDR3 contains 15 residues.

The chain couples TRBV14 to TRBJ2-5, with a possible D match to TRBD1 (6 bases). V lost 3 bases and J lost 4, with 15 bases in between. This CDR3 has 15 amino acids. From germline, CDR1 is SGHDN and CDR2 FVKESK. Here the CDR3 DNA reads TGTGCCAGCAGCCATGAAACGAGGGGGTCAGAGACCCAGTACTTC. This gives the protein CASSHETRGSETQYF.

This clone was counted many times. V gene TRBV7-8 combines with J gene TRBJ2-2; 7 positions match TRBD2. The junction had 4 bases not matched to a gene; V was cut back by 5 bases and J by 4 bases. CDR1 SGHVS and CDR2 FQNEAQ come from the germline V gene. The CDR3 spans 14 residues. The CDR3 protein is CASSPTSATGELFF. The CDR3 DNA reads as TGTGCCAGCAGCCCCACTAGCGCCACCGGGGAGCTGTTTTTT.

The J gene is TRBJ2-7, the V gene TRBV11-2; D is unresolved. The CDR3 is 13 residues long. From germline, CDR1 is SGHAT and CDR2 FQNNGV. V was trimmed by 3 bases and J by 1 base, leaving 7 bases between them. DNA of the CDR3: TGTGCCAGCAGCTTGCTACGTTCCTACGAGCAGTACTTC. This sequence encodes CASSLLRSYEQYF.

CDR3 nucleotide sequence: TGTGCCAGCAGTCGGGACAGCGCGGACGGGGGCTACACCTTC. It is translated as CASSRDSADGGYTF. The rearrangement links TRBV4-2 to TRBJ1-2, with TRBD1 matching 7 bases. V trimming: 6 bases; J trimming: 8 bases; junction bases outside the gene matches: 12. The CDR3 covers 14 residues. Per the germline V gene, CDR1 is LGHNA and CDR2 is YNFKEQ.

The V gene is TRBV2, the J gene TRBJ2-2; TRBD2 aligns across 8 bases. V gave up 4 bases and J gave up 4 bases; unmatched junction bases: 5. Germline V CDR1 and CDR2: SNHLY, FYNNEI. This CDR3 is 15 amino acids long. CDR3: CASSVGLAGTGELFF. CDR3 sequence (DNA): TGTGCCAGCAGTGTCGGGCTAGCGGGCACCGGGGAGCTGTTTTTT.

The chain employs TRBV10-3 and TRBJ2-1, with 10 nucleotides matching TRBD1. Looked up from germline, CDR1 is ENHRY and CDR2 is SYGVKD. The CDR3 sequence is 13 residues long. V lost 10 bases to trimming and J lost 6 bases; unmatched junction nucleotides: 6. The CDR3 loop reads CASRDRGSNEQFF. The CDR3 nucleotides read TGTGCCAGCCGGGACAGGGGATCCAATGAGCAGTTCTTC.